This T cell receptor (beta chain) was identified in a study of blood T cell repertoires in COVID-19. Whole-study context: From T cells, B-cell-depleted T cells, or PBMCs came the material, which was cDNA or gDNA.

Adults between about 18 and 95 years of age took part from about two dozen US areas. The recovered donors of Cohort 3 showed two negative PCRs, clearance, or symptom resolution. CDR3 length: 16 amino acids. With 8 bases removed from V and 6 bases from J, the gap between germline ends came to 20 bases. Germline V gene data show CDR1 as LNHDA and CDR2 as SQIVND (reference sequence). Only in-frame clones appear in the TCRdb table, and some are missing; sequencing was by immunoSEQ multiplex PCR. Here the sample spans roughly 250,000 clones, under 95% being singletons. Sequences were obtained from PBMCs or T cells enriched from blood (not recorded which). The receptor was isolated from a woman aged 18-29 years who had recovered from COVID-19. The chain has TRBV19 and TRBJ1-6, with D maybe TRBD1 (5 bases). The CDR3 DNA sequence: TGTGCCAGTGCTCACGGGGGTACGAACCCTAATTCACCCCTCCACTTT. Protein product: CASAHGGTNPNSPLHF.